This T cell receptor beta chain derives from a study of cytomegalovirus exposure and HLA in healthy donors. Study-wide results and caveats: Later analysis suggested most CMV-associated TCR beta chains were HLA-restricted.

On this clone itself: As yet, its antigen is unknown.

Germline CDR1 SGDLS, CDR2 YYNGEE. This CDR3 contains 15 residues. V lost 0 bases, J lost 3 bases, and 12 bases lay in between. The study ran its PCR with 60 Vbeta and 13 Jbeta primers. The method was immunoSEQ multiplex PCR; TCRdb's version includes in-frame clones alone and lacks a portion of them. The sample includes roughly 220,000 clones, approximately 79% of them seen just once. This receptor was taken from a man between 50 and 59 years old in good health and CMV-seronegative. V is TRBV9 and J is TRBJ2-5; D possibly corresponds to TRBD1 (5 bases). The sample comprised PBMCs. The CDR3: CASSVVAGREETQYF. The CDR3 coding sequence is TGTGCCAGCAGCGTAGTGGCAGGGCGAGAAGAGACCCAGTACTTC.